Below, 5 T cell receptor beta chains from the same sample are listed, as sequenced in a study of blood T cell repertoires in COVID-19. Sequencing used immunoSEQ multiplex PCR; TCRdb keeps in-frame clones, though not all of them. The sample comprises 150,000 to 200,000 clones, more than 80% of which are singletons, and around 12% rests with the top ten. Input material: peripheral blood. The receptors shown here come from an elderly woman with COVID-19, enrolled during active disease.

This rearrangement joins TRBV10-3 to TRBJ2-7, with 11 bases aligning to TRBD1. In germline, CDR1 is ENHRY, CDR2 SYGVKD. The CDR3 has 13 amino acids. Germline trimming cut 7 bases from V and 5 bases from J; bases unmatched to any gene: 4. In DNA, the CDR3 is TGTGCCATCAAAGGACAGGGGGCCCACGAGCAGTACTTC. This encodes CAIKGQGAHEQYF.

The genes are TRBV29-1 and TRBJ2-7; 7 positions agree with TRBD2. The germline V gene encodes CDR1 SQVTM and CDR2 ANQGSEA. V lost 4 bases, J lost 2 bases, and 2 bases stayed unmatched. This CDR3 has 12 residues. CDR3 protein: CSVAGLAYEQYF. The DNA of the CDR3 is TGCAGCGTTGCAGGACTAGCCTACGAGCAGTACTTC.

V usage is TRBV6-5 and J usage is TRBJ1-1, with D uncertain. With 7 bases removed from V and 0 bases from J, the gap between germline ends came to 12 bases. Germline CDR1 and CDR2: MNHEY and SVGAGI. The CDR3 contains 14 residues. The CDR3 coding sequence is TGTGCCAGCATCAGAACCAGGTTGAACACTGAAGCTTTCTTT. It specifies CASIRTRLNTEAFF.

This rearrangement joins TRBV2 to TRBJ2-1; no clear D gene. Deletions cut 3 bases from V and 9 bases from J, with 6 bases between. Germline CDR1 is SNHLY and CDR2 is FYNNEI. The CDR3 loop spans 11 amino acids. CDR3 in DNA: TGTGCCAGCAGTGATAGTGGTGAGCAGTTCTTC. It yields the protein CASSDSGEQFF.

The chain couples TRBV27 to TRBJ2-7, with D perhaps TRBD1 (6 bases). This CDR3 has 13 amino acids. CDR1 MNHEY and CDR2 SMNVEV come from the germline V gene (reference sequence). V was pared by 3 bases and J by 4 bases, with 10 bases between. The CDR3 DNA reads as TGTGCCAGCAGTTTTCTGGGGGCGTACGAGCAGTACTTC. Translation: CASSFLGAYEQYF.